This T cell receptor beta chain was captured in a study of blood T cell repertoires in COVID-19 (dated by TCRdb to the early 2020s). Broadly, across the study: Samples covering the acute and convalescent phases of COVID-19 were provided by collaborators in the United States, Italy and Spain. The prospective study material was composed of cDNA or gDNA derived from T cells, B-cell-depleted T cells, or PBMCs. Deeply sampled blood TCRbeta repertoires from subjects exposed to, actively infected with, or recovered from COVID-19 were included in the dataset. A freely available public database, intended as a resource for researchers studying the immune response to SARS-CoV-2, is where the repertoires were released. Samples came from the ongoing ImmuneRACE study (first 160 participants) plus 1,254 subjects from 6 global collaborators. The sample metadata nearly always contained a de-identified subject ID, COVID-19 status, age in years and sex. Where HLA class I and class II types were available, the types were taken from metadata supplied by the sample provider, not from assay-based typing. Beyond this particular receptor, the publication reports: Clinical and demographic metadata were provided uncurated, with the amount varying by source and participant.

Concerning this clone itself: Its binding antigen is unknown. Per-base quality was not reported, and no clone a single base away is much larger than it.

The germline V gene (reference sequence) sets CDR1 to WNHNN and CDR2 to SYGVQD. The CDR3 has 14 amino acids, counting the end cysteine and phenylalanine. Of all the DNA, just the CDR3 is kept, 42 bases in frame from base 1. The V and J ends are trimmed by 6 bases and 0 bases, leaving 10 bases between them. Whole blood was collected in K2EDTA tubes by collaborating institutions according to the institutions' own protocols. For TCRbeta analysis, collaborators shipped samples in one of three forms: frozen whole blood, isolated PBMCs, or DNA extracted from either of those sample types. TCRbeta CDR3 regions were amplified from genomic DNA using the immunoSEQ Assay, a bias-controlled multiplex PCR. For the original study's pipeline: The number of nucleated cells in each sample was estimated by amplification of reference gene primers within the assay. To quantify the absolute abundance of each unique TCRbeta CDR3 rearrangement, sequence reads were collapsed and filtered. Productive Simpson clonality was computed per sample as the square root of Simpson's diversity index over productive rearrangements. Held by TCRdb, this immuneACCESS table contains in-frame sequences only and omits some clones. Under half of the omission traces to an unresolved V gene where checked; the cause of the rest is unknown. That table supplies the V and J calls and clone size; D and trimming were determined from the DNA. This sample is represented by 70,000 to 90,000 clones; more than 75% of them were singletons. The ten largest clones capture around 1.3% of the sample.

The chain couples TRBV10-1 to TRBJ2-3; the D gene remains uncertain. The origin of this receptor is an elderly woman with acute or convalescent COVID-19. Sequenced sample: peripheral blood. The encoded CDR3 is CASSPLVSTDTQYF. Here is the DNA: TGCGCCAGCAGCCCCCTTGTAAGCACAGATACGCAGTATTTT.